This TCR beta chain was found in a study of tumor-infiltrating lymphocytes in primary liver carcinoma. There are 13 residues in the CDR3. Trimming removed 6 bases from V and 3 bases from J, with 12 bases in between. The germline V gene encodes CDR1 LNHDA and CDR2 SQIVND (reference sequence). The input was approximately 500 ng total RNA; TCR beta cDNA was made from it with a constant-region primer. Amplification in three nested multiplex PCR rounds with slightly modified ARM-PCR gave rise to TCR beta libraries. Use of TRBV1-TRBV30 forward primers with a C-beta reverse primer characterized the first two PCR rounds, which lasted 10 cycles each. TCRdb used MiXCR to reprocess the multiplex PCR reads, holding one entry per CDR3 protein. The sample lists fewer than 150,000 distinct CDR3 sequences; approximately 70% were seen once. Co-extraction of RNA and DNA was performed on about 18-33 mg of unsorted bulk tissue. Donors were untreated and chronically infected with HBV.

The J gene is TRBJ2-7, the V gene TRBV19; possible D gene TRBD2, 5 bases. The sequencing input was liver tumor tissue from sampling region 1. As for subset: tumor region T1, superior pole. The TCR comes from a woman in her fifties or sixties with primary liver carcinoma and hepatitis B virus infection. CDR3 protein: CASSPRASYEQYF. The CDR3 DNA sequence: TGTGCCAGTAGCCCGAGGGCGAGCTACGAGCAGTACTTC.